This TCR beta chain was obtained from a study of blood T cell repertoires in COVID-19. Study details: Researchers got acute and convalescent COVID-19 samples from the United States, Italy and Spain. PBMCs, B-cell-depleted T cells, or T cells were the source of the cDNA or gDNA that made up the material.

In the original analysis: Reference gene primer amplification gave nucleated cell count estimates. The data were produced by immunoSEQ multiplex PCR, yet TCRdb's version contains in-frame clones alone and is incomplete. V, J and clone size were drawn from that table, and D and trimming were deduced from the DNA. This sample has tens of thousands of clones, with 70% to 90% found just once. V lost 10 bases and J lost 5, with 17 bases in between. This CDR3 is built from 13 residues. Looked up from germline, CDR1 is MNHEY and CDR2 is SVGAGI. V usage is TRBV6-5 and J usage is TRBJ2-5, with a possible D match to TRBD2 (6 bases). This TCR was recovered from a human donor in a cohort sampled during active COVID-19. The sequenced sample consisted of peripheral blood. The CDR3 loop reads CAISAGRRETQYF. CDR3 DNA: TGTGCCATCTCCGCCGGGAGAAGGGAGACCCAGTACTTC.